The rows below give T cell receptor beta chains drawn from one sample of a study of cytomegalovirus exposure and HLA in healthy donors. Profiled with immunoSEQ multiplex PCR; TCRdb holds only in-frame clones, not every one. The sample includes about 97,000 clones, around 68% of them seen just once. Sequencing used PBMCs. These receptors were taken from a human donor in good health. Both conserved end residues are part of each CDR3. A D gene is named only where the DNA matches it firmly. Not every row has a clone size; where given, it reads once, few, many or a size class.

V gene	J gene	D gene	clone size	CDR3 DNA	CDR3 protein
TRBV5-1	TRBJ2-1	TRBD1	few	TGCGCCAGCTTTATCCGGGACAGCTCCTACAATGAGCAGTTCTTC	CASFIRDSSYNEQFF
TRBV5-1	TRBJ1-4	.	.	TGCGCCAGCAGCTTGTTCGGGGAAAAACTGTTTTTT	CASSLFGEKLFF
TRBV30	TRBJ1-4	.	.	TGTGCCTGGAGTAACTCCGGGGTAGGGTTTGAAAAACTGTTTTTT	CAWSNSGVGFEKLFF
TRBV5-1	TRBJ1-4	.	.	TGCGCCAGCAGCTTGGATATCGGGTCGAATGAAAAACTGTTTTTT	CASSLDIGSNEKLFF
TRBV10-2	TRBJ1-2	TRBD1	few	TGCGCCAGCAGTGAGTCTGGGGACAGAATCTATGGCTACACCTTC	CASSESGDRIYGYTF
TRBV10-3	TRBJ2-7	.	.	TGTGCCATCAGTAGCAACGGGACAAACTTCTCCTACGAGCAGTACTTC	CAISSNGTNFSYEQYF
TRBV27	TRBJ2-3	.	once	TGTGCCAGCAGTTTACGGACTGCTAGCACAGATACGCAGTATTTT	CASSLRTASTDTQYF
TRBV11-2	TRBJ2-1	TRBD2	.	TGTGCCAGCAGTTACCGGACTAGCGGGAGGGGAGATGAGCAGTTCTTC	CASSYRTSGRGDEQFF
TRBV27	TRBJ1-5	.	.	TGTGCCAGCAGTTCCCAGATACAGCCCCAGCATTTT	CASSSQIQPQHF
TRBV7-9	TRBJ2-1	.	.	TGTGCCAGCATGATAGGGTCGGGGGTCAATGAGCAGTTCTTC	CASMIGSGVNEQFF
TRBV5-1	TRBJ2-7	TRBD2	.	TGCGCCAGCAGCTTTTTATTCTGGCTGAGGACTAGCGGGAGTAAGTACGAGCAGTACTTC	CASSFLFWLRTSGSKYEQYF
TRBV27	TRBJ2-3	.	few	TGTGCCAGCAGTCCACTAACAGGGAGCGGCACAGATACGCAGTATTTT	CASSPLTGSGTDTQYF
TRBV6-5	TRBJ2-1	TRBD2	.	TGTGCCAGCAGATACCGGACTAGCGGGAGGTACAATGAGCAGTTCTTC	CASRYRTSGRYNEQFF
TRBV14	TRBJ2-7	.	.	TGTGCCAGCAGCCAACAAACTAGATCCCGGGGGGAGCAGTACTTC	CASSQQTRSRGEQYF
TRBV29-1	TRBJ2-1	.	.	TGCAGCTCCCGCGTAGGGGTGGGCAATGAGCAGTTCTTC	CSSRVGVGNEQFF
TRBV10-2	TRBJ1-2	.	.	TGCGCCAGCAGTGCAGGTGGAGGAGCTAACTATGGCTACACCTTC	CASSAGGGANYGYTF
TRBV7-9	TRBJ1-2	.	.	TGTGCCAGCAGTTCTCCTCCCCCAGGGGCAGATGGCTATGGCTACACCTTC	CASSSPPPGADGYGYTF
TRBV6-1	TRBJ2-3	TRBD1	.	TGTGCCAGCAGTGGGGGGACAGGGGTTACGCAGTATTTT	CASSGGTGVTQYF
TRBV5-6	TRBJ2-6	.	.	TGTGCCAGCAGCTTGGTAGGCGGATCCGACTCTGGGGCCAACGTCCTGACTTTC	CASSLVGGSDSGANVLTF
TRBV28	TRBJ1-1	TRBD1	.	TGTGCCAGCAGTTTGTCGCAGGGGGCCACTGAAGCTTTCTTT	CASSLSQGATEAFF